A selection of T cell receptor beta chains follows, all from one sample in a study of CD8+CD57+ T cells in acquired aplastic anemia. One entry per CDR3 protein, called by TCRdb with MiXCR from the reads. Of over 100,000 distinct CDR3 sequences in the sample, 41% were seen once. The sample taken for sequencing was sorted CD4+, CD8+, or CD8+CD57+ T cells (not recorded which) from PBMCs. All receptors derive from a human donor in good health, serving as a control. The CDR3 runs from the conserved cysteine through the conserved F or W. The order of the fields is D gene, J gene, V gene, clone size, CDR3 DNA, CDR3 protein. D genes are given only for firm matches. The size field is filled for only some rows; it gives once, few, many or a size class.

D: NA; J: TRBJ1-1; V: TRBV29-1; size: NA; DNA: TGCAGCGTTGAGTCCGGGCCCATGAACACTGAAGCTTTCTTT; CDR3: CSVESGPMNTEAFF
D: NA; J: TRBJ2-7; V: TRBV7-3; size: NA; DNA: TGTGCCAGCAGCTTAATACACGAGCAGTACTTC; CDR3: CASSLIHEQYF
D: TRBD1; J: TRBJ2-4; V: TRBV25-1; size: many; DNA: TGTGCCAGCAGCAGTTCTACAGGGGACATTCAGTACTTC; CDR3: CASSSSTGDIQYF
D: NA; J: TRBJ1-1; V: TRBV4-2; size: many; DNA: TGTGCCAGCAGCCATATAACAACAGGGCCTGAAGCTTTCTTT; CDR3: CASSHITTGPEAFF
D: NA; J: TRBJ2-6; V: TRBV12-3/TRBV12-4; size: many; DNA: TGTGCCAGCAGTTTCCAGGGGGCCAACGTCCTGACTTTC; CDR3: CASSFQGANVLTF
D: TRBD1; J: TRBJ1-5; V: TRBV19; size: many; DNA: TGTGCCAGTAGTACTAGCCGGAGGACAGGGGTTCAGCCCCAGCATTTT; CDR3: CASSTSRRTGVQPQHF
D: NA; J: TRBJ1-2; V: TRBV7-2; size: few; DNA: TGTGCCAGCAGCCCCCGGGACATCTATGGCTACACCTTC; CDR3: CASSPRDIYGYTF
D: TRBD1; J: TRBJ1-4; V: TRBV24-1; size: many; DNA: TGTGCCACCAGTGAACTGACGGACCCAGGGGGCCACGGCAATGAAAAACTGTTTTTT; CDR3: CATSELTDPGGHGNEKLFF
D: TRBD1; J: TRBJ1-2; V: TRBV18; size: NA; DNA: TGTGCCAGCTCACCGACAGGGCAGGATTTATATGGCTACACCTTC; CDR3: CASSPTGQDLYGYTF
D: TRBD1; J: TRBJ1-1; V: TRBV7-8; size: few; DNA: TGTGCCAGCAGCGAGGGACAGGAGTACACTGAAGCTTTCTTT; CDR3: CASSEGQEYTEAFF
D: TRBD1; J: TRBJ2-3; V: TRBV24-1; size: NA; DNA: TGTGCTACCCACCCTGGGACAGTCCGTTGTTGGCAGTATTTT; CDR3: CATHPGTVRCWQYF
D: NA; J: TRBJ1-1; V: TRBV2; size: many; DNA: TGTGCCAGCAGTCGGGCCCGGGGCACTGAAGCTTTCTTT; CDR3: CASSRARGTEAFF
D: TRBD2; J: TRBJ2-7; V: TRBV19; size: many; DNA: TGTGCCAGTAGCAGTAGCGGGAGGGCTTCCTACGAGCAGTACTTC; CDR3: CASSSSGRASYEQYF
D: NA; J: TRBJ2-3; V: TRBV9; size: many; DNA: TGTGCCAGCAGCGCCGGAGGACGGCCTACAGATACGCAGTATTTT; CDR3: CASSAGGRPTDTQYF
D: TRBD2; J: TRBJ2-1; V: TRBV12-3/TRBV12-4; size: many; DNA: TGTGCCAGCAGTTTGACTAGCGGGGGCCCTCAGTTCTTC; CDR3: CASSLTSGGPQFF
D: TRBD1; J: TRBJ2-3; V: TRBV15; size: many; DNA: TGTGCCACCAGCAGCGCCCTGGGACAGGGGTTAGATACGCAGTATTTT; CDR3: CATSSALGQGLDTQYF
D: TRBD2; J: TRBJ2-3; V: TRBV25-1; size: few; DNA: TGTGCCAGCAGTGCCCTAGCGGGGGGCACAGATACGCAGTATTTT; CDR3: CASSALAGGTDTQYF
D: NA; J: TRBJ1-5; V: TRBV19; size: many; DNA: TGTGCCAGTAGGTTGAATAGCAATCAGCCCCAGCATTTT; CDR3: CASRLNSNQPQHF
D: NA; J: TRBJ2-5; V: TRBV5-1; size: many; DNA: TGCGCCAGCAGCTTGCGCCTAGGGACCCAGTACTTC; CDR3: CASSLRLGTQYF
D: NA; J: TRBJ1-1; V: TRBV12-3/TRBV12-4; size: many; DNA: TGTGCCAGCAGTTTGTCTGGGAGGATCATGAACACTGAAGCTTTCTTT; CDR3: CASSLSGRIMNTEAFF
D: TRBD1; J: TRBJ2-7; V: TRBV4-2; size: many; DNA: TGTGCCAGCAGCCCCTCCCCGGGACAGAGCTCCTACGAGCAGTACTTC; CDR3: CASSPSPGQSSYEQYF
D: TRBD1; J: TRBJ2-1; V: TRBV12-3/TRBV12-4; size: few; DNA: TGTGCCAGCAGTCCTTGGGGGGACAGGGCGAATGAGCAGTTCTTC; CDR3: CASSPWGDRANEQFF
D: NA; J: TRBJ1-2; V: TRBV5-1; size: many; DNA: TGCGCCAGCAGCTTGGCCTCAGCAGGTGCTGGCTACACCTTC; CDR3: CASSLASAGAGYTF
D: NA; J: TRBJ2-3; V: TRBV5-4; size: many; DNA: TGTGCCAGCAGCTTGGGTCTGCTCAGCACAGATACGCAGTATTTT; CDR3: CASSLGLLSTDTQYF
D: NA; J: TRBJ1-2; V: TRBV10-3; size: NA; DNA: TGTGCCATCAGTGAGTTGGGCTCCGAGGGCTATGGCTACACCTTC; CDR3: CAISELGSEGYGYTF
D: NA; J: TRBJ1-2; V: TRBV24-1; size: many; DNA: TGTGCCACCAGTGAGCTTCTACCGGGACTTAAGGGGGGCTACACCTTC; CDR3: CATSELLPGLKGGYTF
D: NA; J: TRBJ2-1; V: TRBV24-1; size: NA; DNA: TGTGCCACCAGTGATTTTGGGGGGGCGTCCTACAATGAGCAGTTCTTC; CDR3: CATSDFGGASYNEQFF
D: NA; J: TRBJ2-1; V: TRBV2; size: NA; DNA: TGTGCCAGCACCCTAAGCACTTACTCCTACAATGAGCAGTTCTTC; CDR3: CASTLSTYSYNEQFF
D: NA; J: TRBJ1-6; V: TRBV6-6; size: many; DNA: TGTGCCAGCAGTTTGGACCACTCTTCTCCGAATTCACCCCTCCACTTT; CDR3: CASSLDHSSPNSPLHF
D: NA; J: TRBJ1-2; V: TRBV30; size: few; DNA: TGTGCCTGGAGGAGAACGGGGGGGCTCGCTGGCTACACCTTC; CDR3: CAWRRTGGLAGYTF
D: TRBD1; J: TRBJ1-3; V: TRBV30; size: few; DNA: TGTGCCTGGGGACAGGGGTCAAGCTCTGGAAACACCATATATTTT; CDR3: CAWGQGSSSGNTIYF
D: NA; J: TRBJ1-5; V: TRBV7-6; size: many; DNA: TGTGCCAGCAGCCCGGGACCTAATAGCAATCAGCCCCAGCATTTT; CDR3: CASSPGPNSNQPQHF
D: TRBD2; J: TRBJ2-5; V: TRBV20-1; size: many; DNA: TGCAGTGCTAGTGTGGGGGGGGTTCAAGAGACCCAGTACTTC; CDR3: CSASVGGVQETQYF
D: NA; J: TRBJ2-5; V: TRBV15; size: NA; DNA: TGTGCCACTAAACCCAATCTAGGGGAGGTGACCCAGTACTTC; CDR3: CATKPNLGEVTQYF
D: TRBD2; J: TRBJ2-1; V: TRBV5-1; size: NA; DNA: TGCGGCAGCAGCGAATCTAGCGGGGTAACCTACAATGAGCAGTTCTTC; CDR3: CGSSESSGVTYNEQFF
D: NA; J: TRBJ2-3; V: TRBV6-1; size: many; DNA: TGTGCCAGCAGTGAGACCACAGATACGCAGTATTTT; CDR3: CASSETTDTQYF
D: TRBD1; J: TRBJ1-1; V: TRBV2; size: NA; DNA: TGTGCCAGCAGTGAAGAGGAGGGGGCAGACACTGAAGCTCTCTTT; CDR3: CASSEEEGADTEALF
D: TRBD1; J: TRBJ1-5; V: TRBV30; size: NA; DNA: TGTGCCTGGAGTGGCTACCGGACAGGGGGGAGCAATCAGCCCCAGCATTTT; CDR3: CAWSGYRTGGSNQPQHF
D: TRBD1; J: TRBJ1-6; V: TRBV5-1; size: many; DNA: TGCGCCAGCAGCCGGGATGGACAGGGGGGTTCCTATAATTCACCCCTCCACTTT; CDR3: CASSRDGQGGSYNSPLHF
D: TRBD1; J: TRBJ2-7; V: TRBV15; size: NA; DNA: TGTGCCACCAGCAGGGACAGGGGTAGTTCCTACGAGCAGTACTTC; CDR3: CATSRDRGSSYEQYF
D: NA; J: TRBJ1-2; V: TRBV12-3/TRBV12-4; size: many; DNA: TGTGCCAGCACCCCCGGCGGAAGGTATGGTAACACCTTC; CDR3: CASTPGGRYGNTF
D: TRBD1; J: TRBJ1-1; V: TRBV10-3; size: many; DNA: TGTGCCATCAGTGAGTCTTCGACAGGGCCCACTGAAGCTTTCTTT; CDR3: CAISESSTGPTEAFF
D: NA; J: TRBJ2-1; V: TRBV28; size: few; DNA: TGTGCCAGCAGTTTCCCATTGAGTTCTACTGAGCAGTTCTTC; CDR3: CASSFPLSSTEQFF
D: TRBD2; J: TRBJ2-2; V: TRBV4-3; size: NA; DNA: TGCGCCAGCAGCCAAGAACCAGCGGGGGGTACGAACACCGGGGAGCTGTTTTTT; CDR3: CASSQEPAGGTNTGELFF
D: TRBD1; J: TRBJ1-1; V: TRBV9; size: many; DNA: TGTGCCAGCAGCCAGGGGGACAGCACCGAAGCTTTCTTT; CDR3: CASSQGDSTEAFF
D: TRBD2; J: TRBJ2-7; V: TRBV11-2; size: NA; DNA: TGTGCCAGCAGCCGAGTTGGTAGCGGGAGTGTCTCCTACGAGCAGTACTTC; CDR3: CASSRVGSGSVSYEQYF
D: NA; J: TRBJ1-2; V: TRBV2; size: NA; DNA: TGTGCCAGCAGTGATACCGGGTTGTCTAACTATGGCTACACCTTC; CDR3: CASSDTGLSNYGYTF
D: NA; J: TRBJ2-5; V: TRBV29-1; size: NA; DNA: TGCAGCGTTGGGTCCAGGGGTCATGAGACCCAGTACTTC; CDR3: CSVGSRGHETQYF